This record concerns one TCR beta chain sequence. Authors' methods: Amplification of reference gene primers was used by the study to estimate nucleated cell counts. This table comes from immunoSEQ multiplex PCR, and its TCRdb copy is limited to in-frame clones, with some not included. That table is the source of V, J and clone size, and D and trimming were worked out from the DNA. This sample has 25,000 to 30,000 clones; 90% occur once, and the top ten carry 1.5% to 2%. Germline lookup yields CDR1 MGHRA and CDR2 YSYEKL. Trimming cost V 2 bases and J 6 bases; bases outside gene matches: 6. This CDR3 spans 14 amino acids. The record originates from a study of blood T cell repertoires in COVID-19. Study-wide context: Sites across the United States, Italy and Spain contributed samples from acute and convalescent COVID-19. PBMCs, B-cell-depleted T cells, or T cells were the source of the cDNA or gDNA that made up the material.

The receptor's source is an older woman with active COVID-19. Sequencing was carried out using peripheral blood. V and J are TRBV4-1 and TRBJ2-7; 8 bases are a match to TRBD2. CDR3: CASSQQGLAGEQYF. DNA for the CDR3: TGCGCCAGCAGCCAACAAGGACTAGCAGGCGAGCAGTACTTC.